This T cell receptor beta chain originates from a study of T cells in Graves' hyperthyroidism and ophthalmopathy. With regard to this clonotype: Its antigen remains unidentified.

The germline V gene has CDR1 SGHVS and CDR2 FNYEAQ. CDR3 length: 14 residues. V shed 5 bases and J shed 1 base, with 11 bases lying between them. General observations from the study: Ophthalmopathy was identified by the model a median 6.5 months ahead of onset. Separation of ophthalmopathy from stable hyperthyroidism was achieved by a 13 V-J model.

RNA transcripts were the template for amplifying TCR beta CDR3 regions. A first-round RT-PCR of the TCR CDR3 used the HTBI primer set. TCRdb passed the multiplex PCR reads through MiXCR, listing each CDR3 protein once. The sample yields about 540,000 distinct CDR3 sequences, approximately 44% seen once. The sequencing input was peripheral blood or thyroid tissue (not recorded which). The receptor's source is a woman aged 18-35 years with Graves' hyperthyroidism. The chain couples TRBV7-6 to TRBJ1-1; no clear D. CDR3 coding DNA: TGTGCCAGCAGCCGCTCCGCCCAGAACACTGAAGCTTTCTTT. Its translation: CASSRSAQNTEAFF.